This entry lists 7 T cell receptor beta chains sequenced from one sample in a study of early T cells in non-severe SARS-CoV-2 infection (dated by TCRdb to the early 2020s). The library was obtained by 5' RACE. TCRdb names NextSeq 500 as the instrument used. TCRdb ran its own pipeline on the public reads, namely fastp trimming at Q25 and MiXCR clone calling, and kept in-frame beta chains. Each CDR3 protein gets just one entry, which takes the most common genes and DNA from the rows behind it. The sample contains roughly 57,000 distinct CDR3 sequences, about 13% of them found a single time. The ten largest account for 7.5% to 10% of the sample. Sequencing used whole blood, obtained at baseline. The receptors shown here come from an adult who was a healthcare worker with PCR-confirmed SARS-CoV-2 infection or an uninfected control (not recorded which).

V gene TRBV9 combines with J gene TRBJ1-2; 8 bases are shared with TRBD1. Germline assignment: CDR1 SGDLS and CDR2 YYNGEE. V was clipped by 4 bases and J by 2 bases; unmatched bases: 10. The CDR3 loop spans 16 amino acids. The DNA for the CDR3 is TGTGCCAGCAGCCCCCCATGGACAGGGAGCAACTATGGCTACACCTTC. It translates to CASSPPWTGSNYGYTF.

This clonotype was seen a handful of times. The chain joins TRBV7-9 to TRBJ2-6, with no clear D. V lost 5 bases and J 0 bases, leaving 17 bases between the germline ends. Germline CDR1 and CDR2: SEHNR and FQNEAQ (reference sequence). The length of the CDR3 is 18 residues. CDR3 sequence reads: CASSTSSVIRSGANVLTF. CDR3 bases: TGTGCCAGCAGCACAAGTTCGGTGATCCGCTCTGGGGCCAACGTCCTGACTTTC. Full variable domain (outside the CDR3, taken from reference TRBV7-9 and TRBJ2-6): DTGVSQNPRHKITKRGQNVTFRCDPISEHNRLYWYRQTLGQGPEFLTYFQNEAQLEKSRLLSDRFSAERPKGSFSTLEIQRTEQGDSAMYLCASSTSSVIRSGANVLTFGAGSRLTVL.

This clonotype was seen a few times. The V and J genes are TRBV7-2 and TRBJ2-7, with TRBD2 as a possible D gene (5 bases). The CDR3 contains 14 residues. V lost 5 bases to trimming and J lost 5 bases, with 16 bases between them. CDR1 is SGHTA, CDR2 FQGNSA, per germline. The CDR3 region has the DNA TGTGCCAGCAGCCCCGGACTCCCCCCGGACGAGCAGTACTTC. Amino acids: CASSPGLPPDEQYF. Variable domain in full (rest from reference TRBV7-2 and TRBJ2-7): GAGVSQSPSNKVTEKGKDVELRCDPISGHTALYWYRQSLGQGLEFLIYFQGNSAPDKSGLPSDRFSAERTGGSVSTLTIQRTQQEDSAVYLCASSPGLPPDEQYFGPGTRLTVT.

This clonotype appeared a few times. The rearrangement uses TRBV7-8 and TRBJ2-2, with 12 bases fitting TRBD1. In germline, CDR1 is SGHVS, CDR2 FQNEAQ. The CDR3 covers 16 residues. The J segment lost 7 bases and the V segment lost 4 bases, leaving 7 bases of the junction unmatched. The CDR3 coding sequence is TGTGCCAGCAGCTCCGGGACAGGGGGCTCCGGCGGGGAGCTGTTTTTT. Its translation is CASSSGTGGSGGELFF.

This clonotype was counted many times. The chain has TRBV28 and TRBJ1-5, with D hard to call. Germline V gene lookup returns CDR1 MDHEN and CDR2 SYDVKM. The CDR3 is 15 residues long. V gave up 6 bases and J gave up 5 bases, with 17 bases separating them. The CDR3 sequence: CASSTRGIGDQPQHF. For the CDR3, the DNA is TGTGCCAGCAGCACACGGGGTATTGGAGATCAGCCCCAGCATTTT. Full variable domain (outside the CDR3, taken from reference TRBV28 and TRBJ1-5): DVKVTQSSRYLVKRTGEKVFLECVQDMDHENMFWYRQDPGLGLRLIYFSYDVKMKEKGDIPEGYSVSREKKERFSLILESASTNQTSMYLCASSTRGIGDQPQHFGDGTRLSIL.

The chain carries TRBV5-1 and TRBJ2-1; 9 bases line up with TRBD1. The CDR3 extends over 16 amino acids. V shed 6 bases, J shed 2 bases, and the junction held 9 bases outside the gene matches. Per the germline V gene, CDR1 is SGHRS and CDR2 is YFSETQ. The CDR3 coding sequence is TGCGCCAGCACGGGACAGGGAGAAATTGCCTACAATGAGCAGTTCTTC. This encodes CASTGQGEIAYNEQFF.

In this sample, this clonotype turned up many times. In DNA, the CDR3 is TGTGCCAGCACCATCATAGGGGCGACCACAGATACGCAGTATTTT. Protein: CASTIIGATTDTQYF. This chain uses TRBV28 with TRBJ2-3; D perhaps matches TRBD1 (5 bases). Germline-derived CDR1 and CDR2 are MDHEN and SYDVKM. There are 15 residues in the CDR3. Trimming cost V 7 bases and J 2 bases, with 16 bases left between them.